The 8 T cell receptor beta chains reported below all come from one sample, sequenced in a study of Ad26.COV2.S vaccination and SARS-CoV-2 variants. TCRdb keeps only in-frame clones here, not all; method: immunoSEQ multiplex PCR. Here the sample spans 350,000 to 400,000 clones, more than 85% being singletons. The treatment here: about 20 received Ad26.COV2.S at low or high dose, single or two shots; 5 received placebo; per-sample allocation not given. Day 63 after the first vaccine or placebo injection was the time point for sampling. The starting material was peripheral blood, obtained in a trial of Ad26.COV2.S vaccine versus placebo. The receptors stem from a person between 18 and 65 years old who received the Ad26.COV2.S COVID-19 vaccine or a placebo.

The chain employs TRBV6-5 and TRBJ1-2, with D maybe TRBD1 (5 bases). The CDR3 has 15 amino acids. Between the trimmed V and J ends, which lost 8 bases and 8 bases, there was a span of 24 bases. CDR1 and CDR2 (germline): MNHEY, SVGAGI. The CDR3 spells CASWGWWQSKVGYTF. CDR3 sequence (DNA): TGTGCCAGCTGGGGGTGGTGGCAGAGCAAAGTCGGCTACACCTTC.

V and J are TRBV5-5 and TRBJ2-5; 8 positions match TRBD2. There are 14 residues in the CDR3. Germline CDR1 is SGHKS and CDR2 is YYEKEE (reference sequence). V dropped 3 bases and J dropped 2; count of bases not matched to a gene: 3. The CDR3 protein is CASSSPGGQETQYF. The CDR3 DNA reads TGTGCCAGCAGCTCCCCGGGGGGGCAAGAGACCCAGTACTTC.

J is TRBJ1-2 and V is TRBV25-1; D not resolved. V lost 1 base, J lost 0 bases, and 9 bases lay in between. The CDR3 spans 15 residues. Germline CDR1 is MGHDK and CDR2 is SYGVNS. The CDR3 DNA follows: TGTGCCAGCAGTGAATTCGGCAGGCCTAACTATGGCTACACCTTC. Translating it yields CASSEFGRPNYGYTF.

This chain uses TRBV4-3 with TRBJ2-5; possible D gene TRBD1, 5 bases. CDR1 LGHNA and CDR2 YSLEER come from the germline V gene. The CDR3 contains 13 residues. Trimming took 10 bases from V and 2 from J, leaving 14 bases between them. The CDR3 loop reads CAMEPGQQETQYF. The CDR3 coding sequence is TGCGCCATGGAGCCAGGGCAACAAGAGACCCAGTACTTC.

V gene TRBV10-2 combines with J gene TRBJ1-2; the match to TRBD1 covers 9 bases. The CDR3 sequence is 16 residues long. Looked up from germline, CDR1 is WSHSY and CDR2 is SAAADI. V lost 3 bases to trimming and J lost 2 bases; unmatched junction nucleotides: 7. As DNA, the CDR3 is TGCGCCAGCAGTGAAGGGGGACAGGGTGGAAACTATGGCTACACCTTC. It translates to CASSEGGQGGNYGYTF.

Details on this clone: The junction does not match germline at one end; this may be a read error. The chain is built from TRBV7-8 and TRBJ2-3, with a tentative D call TRBD2 (6 bases). Germline CDR1 reads SGHVS; CDR2 reads FQNEAQ. The CDR3 spans 16 residues. The CDR3 here is CASTLSRDSRTDTQYF. DNA for the CDR3: TGTGCCAGCACCTTATCCCGGGACTCCCGCACAGATACGCAGTATTTT. Combining the CDR3 with reference TRBV7-8 and TRBJ2-3 gives the whole variable domain GAGVSQSPRYKVAKRGQDVALRCDPISGHVSLFWYQQALGQGPEFLTYFQNEAQLDKSGLPSDRFFAERPEGSVSTLKIQRTQQEDSAVYLCASTLSRDSRTDTQYFGPGTRLTVL.

The rearrangement links TRBV5-6 to TRBJ1-2, with TRBD1 matching over 7 bases. Per germline, CDR1 SGHDT and CDR2 YYEEEE. Losses at the gene ends were 1 base for V and 8 bases for J; bases not matched to a gene: 8. The length of the CDR3 is 14 residues. CDR3 loop: CASSLPGGAGGYTF. In nucleotides, the CDR3 is TGTGCCAGCAGCTTGCCAGGGGGGGCGGGCGGCTACACCTTC. The full variable domain, rest sourced from reference TRBV5-6 and TRBJ1-2, is DAGVTQSPTHLIKTRGQQVTLRCSPKSGHDTVSWYQQALGQGPQFIFQYYEEEERQRGNFPDRFSGHQFPNYSSELNVNALLLGDSALYLCASSLPGGAGGYTFGSGTRLTVV.

As concerns this clone: The same CDR3 is also encoded by other DNA sequences in this sample. V gene TRBV3-1 (or the pseudogene TRBV3-2) combines with J gene TRBJ2-7; no definite D call. CDR1 and CDR2 from the germline V gene are LGHDT and YNNKEL (reference sequence). The length of the CDR3 is 13 residues. Deletions cut 1 base from V and 2 bases from J, with 6 bases between. The CDR3 region is CASSQGPTYEQYF. As DNA, the CDR3 is TGTGCCAGCAGCCAAGGTCCGACCTACGAGCAGTACTTC.